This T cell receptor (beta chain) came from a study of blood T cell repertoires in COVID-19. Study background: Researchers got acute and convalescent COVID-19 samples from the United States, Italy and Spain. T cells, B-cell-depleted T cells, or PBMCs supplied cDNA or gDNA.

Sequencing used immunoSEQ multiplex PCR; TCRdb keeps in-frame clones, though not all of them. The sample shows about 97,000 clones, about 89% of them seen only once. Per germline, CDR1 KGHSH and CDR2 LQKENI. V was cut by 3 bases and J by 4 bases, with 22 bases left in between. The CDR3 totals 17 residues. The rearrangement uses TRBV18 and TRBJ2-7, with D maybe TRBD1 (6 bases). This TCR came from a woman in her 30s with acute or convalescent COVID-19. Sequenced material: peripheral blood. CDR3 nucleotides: TGTGCCAGCTCACCGGCCAGTCTCCTCCAGGGGCCTTACGAGCAGTACTTC. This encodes CASSPASLLQGPYEQYF.